This TCR beta chain was sequenced during a study of human T cells and chemical hapten exposure. Study-wide context: Variability of per-sample TCR yields stemmed mainly from small differences in pooled library volume.

The CDR3 is 14 amino acids. V shed 6 bases and J 8 bases; nucleotides not matched to a gene: 6. Using its own MiXCR run on the RACE reads, TCRdb lists one record per CDR3 protein. The sample yields 90,000 to 120,000 distinct CDR3 sequences, approximately 10% seen once. The table lists this clonotype with many counts. Noted time point: patch test 1, 2 weeks after DPC sensitization. Treatment given: therapeutic diphenylcyclopropenone sensitization with weekly scalp DPC. Blood sampling occurred before each patch-test application. The receptor was isolated from a woman aged 40 to 50 with alopecia areata. Some clones in this sample may be carry-over from other donors' samples. The starting material was whole blood, obtained in connection with sensitization to the hapten diphenylcyclopropenone (DPC). The chain combines TRBV12-3 or TRBV12-4 with TRBJ2-1, with 11 bases identical to TRBD2. The CDR3 coding sequence is TGTGCCAGCAGGGATCTAGCGGGAGGTGATGAGCAGTTCTTC. Amino acid sequence: CASRDLAGGDEQFF.